Shown below are 6 T cell receptor beta chains from a single sample sequenced in a study of cytomegalovirus exposure and HLA in healthy donors. Profiled with immunoSEQ multiplex PCR; TCRdb holds only in-frame clones, not every one. The sample has approximately 100,000 clones; about 94% are singletons. The sequenced material came from PBMCs. Receptors were obtained from a woman aged 25-40 years in good health and CMV-seropositive.

The genes are TRBV28 and TRBJ1-2; maybe TRBD1 (5 bases). CDR3 size: 16 residues. V was clipped by 5 bases and J by 6 bases, with 22 bases between them. Germline V gives CDR1 MDHEN, CDR2 SYDVKM. CDR3 sequence: CASSTETTQVSNGYTF. The CDR3 nucleotides are TGTGCCAGCAGTACAGAAACAACACAGGTCTCGAATGGCTACACCTTC.

The chain carries TRBV19 and TRBJ2-1; 9 nucleotides align to TRBD2. Germline trimming cut 4 bases from V and 7 bases from J; bases unmatched to any gene: 14. The CDR3 is 17 amino acids. CDR1 and CDR2 (germline): LNHDA, SQIVND (reference sequence). The DNA for the CDR3 is TGTGCCAGTAGTACTCAAGGGCGGGAGGGATTTTCAAATGAGCAGTTCTTC. This codes for CASSTQGREGFSNEQFF.

The V gene is TRBV10-3, the J gene TRBJ2-5; 12 bases fit TRBD1. Germline V gives CDR1 ENHRY, CDR2 SYGVKD. The CDR3 totals 15 residues. Trimming took 3 bases from V and 5 from J; bases not matched to a gene: 4. CDR3 residues: CAISDRDRGPETQYF. As DNA, the CDR3 is TGTGCCATCAGTGATCGGGACAGGGGGCCGGAGACCCAGTACTTC.

The chain carries TRBV9 and TRBJ2-1, with 7 bases lining up with TRBD1. The germline V gene encodes CDR1 SGDLS and CDR2 YYNGEE. The CDR3 spans 16 residues. V gave up 3 bases and J gave up 0 bases; unmatched junction bases: 6. The chain's CDR3 is CASSAKTGNSYNEQFF. The DNA of the CDR3 is TGTGCCAGCAGCGCTAAGACAGGGAACTCCTACAATGAGCAGTTCTTC.

The rearrangement links TRBV29-1 to TRBJ2-1; perhaps TRBD2 as D (5 bases). The CDR3 runs to 14 residues. Germline V CDR1 and CDR2: SQVTM, ANQGSEA. V shed 4 bases and J shed 3 bases, with 13 bases lying between them. The chain's CDR3 is CSVVEGSSYNEQFF. The CDR3 DNA follows: TGCAGCGTTGTTGAGGGATCTAGCTACAATGAGCAGTTCTTC.

This clone showed up just once. The V and J genes are TRBV7-2 and TRBJ2-1; the D gene is possibly TRBD2 (5 bases). V was trimmed by 3 bases and J by 0 bases, leaving 12 bases between them. This CDR3 is built from 16 residues. Germline values: CDR1 SGHTA, CDR2 FQGNSA. The CDR3 DNA sequence: TGTGCCAGCAGCTTCCTCCCGGGGAGCTCCTACAATGAGCAGTTCTTC. It yields the protein CASSFLPGSSYNEQFF. The whole variable domain, remainder taken from reference TRBV7-2 and TRBJ2-1, is GAGVSQSPSNKVTEKGKDVELRCDPISGHTALYWYRQSLGQGLEFLIYFQGNSAPDKSGLPSDRFSAERTGGSVSTLTIQRTQQEDSAVYLCASSFLPGSSYNEQFFGPGTRLTVL.